This T cell receptor beta chain was sequenced during a study of response to subunit inactivated influenza vaccine. Study-wide results and caveats: The authors suggested that few new T cells are recruited per seasonal influenza vaccination.

Each CDR3 protein is one row after TCRdb ran MiXCR on the RT-PCR reads. The table includes about 620,000 distinct CDR3 sequences, 11% detected once. About this clonotype: What it binds is unknown.

This CDR3 is 16 amino acids long. The V gene's germline CDR1 is KGHSH and CDR2 LQKENI. Trimming removed 4 bases at V and 5 bases at J, with 18 bases between. These same data were also listed under a study on T cells expressing NK-cell markers. From that second work: For TCR beta, cDNA was produced by 5'RACE template switching with UMIs. Several of the experiments relied on an anti-gamma-delta TCR antibody so that only alpha-beta TCR T cells were sorted. NKG2C+ dominant clonotype frequencies in five to seven donors were roughly 1.0-7.5% of CD8+ T cells. These clonotypes additionally ranked first within the CD3+CD56-NKG2C+ fraction of four donors.

This specimen consisted of PBMCs from blood, obtained on the day of vaccination. This receptor was taken from a man aged 50 to 60 who received an inactivated influenza vaccine. The rearrangement joins TRBV18 to TRBJ1-5; D perhaps matches TRBD1 (6 bases). CDR3 nucleotide sequence: TGTGCCAGCTCACGGGACATTCTAAAGGCAGATCAGCCCCAGCATTTT. Its translation is CASSRDILKADQPQHF.